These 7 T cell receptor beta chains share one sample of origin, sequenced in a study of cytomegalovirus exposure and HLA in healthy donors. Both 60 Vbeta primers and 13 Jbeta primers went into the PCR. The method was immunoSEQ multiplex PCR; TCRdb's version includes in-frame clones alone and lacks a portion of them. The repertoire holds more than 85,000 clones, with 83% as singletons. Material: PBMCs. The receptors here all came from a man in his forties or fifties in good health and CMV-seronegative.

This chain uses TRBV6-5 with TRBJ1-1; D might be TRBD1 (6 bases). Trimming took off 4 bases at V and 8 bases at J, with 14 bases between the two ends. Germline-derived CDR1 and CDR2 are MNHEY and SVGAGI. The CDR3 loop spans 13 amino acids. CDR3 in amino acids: CASSSTLRGEAFF. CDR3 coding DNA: TGTGCCAGCAGTTCTACGCTCAGGGGCGAAGCTTTCTTT.

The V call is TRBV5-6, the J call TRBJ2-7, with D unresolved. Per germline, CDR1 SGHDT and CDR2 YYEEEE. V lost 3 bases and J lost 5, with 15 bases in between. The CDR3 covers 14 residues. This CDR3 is CASSYVGVHNEQYF. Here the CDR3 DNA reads TGTGCCAGCAGCTATGTGGGCGTCCATAACGAGCAGTACTTC.

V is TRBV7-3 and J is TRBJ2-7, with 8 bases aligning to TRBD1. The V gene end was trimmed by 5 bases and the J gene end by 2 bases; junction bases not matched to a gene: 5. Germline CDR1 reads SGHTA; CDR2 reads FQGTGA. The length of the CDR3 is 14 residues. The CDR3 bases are TGTGCCAGCAGCAACCGGGACAGGCCCTACGAGCAGTACTTC. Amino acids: CASSNRDRPYEQYF. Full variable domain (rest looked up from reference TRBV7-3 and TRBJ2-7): GAGVSQTPSNKVTEKGKYVELRCDPISGHTALYWYRQSLGQGPEFLIYFQGTGAADDSGLPNDRFFAVRPEGSVSTLKIQRTERGDSAVYLCASSNRDRPYEQYFGPGTRLTVT.

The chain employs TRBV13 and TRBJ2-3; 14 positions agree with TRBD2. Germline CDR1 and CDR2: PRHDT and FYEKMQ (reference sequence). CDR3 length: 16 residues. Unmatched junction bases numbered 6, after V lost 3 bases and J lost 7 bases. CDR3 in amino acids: CASSLRTSGGRYTQYF. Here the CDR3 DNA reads TGTGCCAGCAGCTTGCGGACTAGCGGGGGGAGGTATACGCAGTATTTT.

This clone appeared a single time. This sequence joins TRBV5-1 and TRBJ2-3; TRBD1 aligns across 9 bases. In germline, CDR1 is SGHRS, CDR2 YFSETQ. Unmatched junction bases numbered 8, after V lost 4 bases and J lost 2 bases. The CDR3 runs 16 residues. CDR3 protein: CASSSRGQGTTDTQYF. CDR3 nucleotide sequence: TGCGCCAGCAGCAGCCGAGGACAGGGGACCACAGATACGCAGTATTTT. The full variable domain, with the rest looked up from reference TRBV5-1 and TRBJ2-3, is KAGVTQTPRYLIKTRGQQVTLSCSPISGHRSVSWYQQTPGQGLQFLFEYFSETQRNKGNFPGRFSGRQFSNSRSEMNVSTLELGDSALYLCASSSRGQGTTDTQYFGPGTRLTVL.

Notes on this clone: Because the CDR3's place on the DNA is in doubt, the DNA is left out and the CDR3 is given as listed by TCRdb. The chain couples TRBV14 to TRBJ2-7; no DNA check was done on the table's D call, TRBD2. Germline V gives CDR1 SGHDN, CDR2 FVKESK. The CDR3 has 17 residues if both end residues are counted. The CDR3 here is CASSQEVWGGGIYEQYF.

This chain's CDR3 is CASSQVATGTGELFF. The CDR3 coding sequence is TGCGCCAGCAGCCAAGTTGCAACAGGTACCGGGGAGCTGTTTTTT. The chain uses TRBV4-1 and TRBJ2-2, with D possibly being TRBD1 (5 bases). CDR1 and CDR2 from the germline V gene are MGHRA and YSYEKL. The CDR3 spans 15 residues. The V gene lost 1 base and the J gene lost 5 bases, with 11 bases spanning the gap.